This entry concerns a single T cell receptor (beta chain). The data derive from a study of blood T cell repertoires in COVID-19. The CDR3 spans 13 residues. Trimming removed 3 bases from V and 1 base from J, with 10 bases in between. Germline CDR1 reads GTSNPN; CDR2 reads SVGIG (reference sequence). Here immunoSEQ multiplex PCR was the method, and the copy in TCRdb shows in-frame clones only, minus some. The profile shows roughly 300,000 clones, about 82% of them singletons. This receptor was obtained from a woman between 45 and 65 years old with acute or convalescent COVID-19. Specimen: peripheral blood. V and J are TRBV30 and TRBJ2-7, with D perhaps TRBD1 (6 bases). In nucleotides, the CDR3 is TGTGCCTGGAGGGGGGACAAGTCCTACGAGCAGTACTTC. This encodes CAWRGDKSYEQYF.